This paragraph reports one TCR beta chain. The antigen is undetermined. Each TCR beta cDNA library carried unique molecular identifiers. TCRdb itself ran the PCR reads through MiXCR, one entry per CDR3 protein. The data contain roughly 800,000 distinct CDR3 sequences, about 32% of them singletons. This sample is drawn from a study of post-analysis software for immune sequencing data. General observations from the study: Versus controls, multiple sclerosis patients showed significantly lower diversity (normalized Chao1). Patients carried a handful of TRBV segments more frequently than controls did, and TRBV5-6, TRBV5-1 and TRBV20-1 were among them.

The CDR3 is made up of 17 amino acids. Trimming left V 3 bases short and J 0 bases short, with 15 bases between. The germline V gene encodes CDR1 PRHDT and CDR2 FYEKMQ (reference sequence). The source of this sequence is a girl between 5 and 17 years old with multiple sclerosis. The rearrangement uses TRBV13 and TRBJ2-1; D unclear. Source material: blood. CDR3 loop: CASSFWGARNSYNEQFF. Written as DNA, the CDR3 is TGTGCCAGCAGCTTCTGGGGTGCAAGGAACTCCTACAATGAGCAGTTCTTC. The full variable domain, in which reference TRBV13 and TRBJ2-1 provide the parts outside the CDR3, is AAGVIQSPRHLIKEKRETATLKCYPIPRHDTVYWYQQGPGQDPQFLISFYEKMQSDKGSIPDRFSAQQFSDYHSELNMSSLELGDSALYFCASSFWGARNSYNEQFFGPGTRLTVL.